The 4 T cell receptor beta chains below all came from one sample that was sequenced in a study of blood T cell repertoires in COVID-19. The assay was immunoSEQ multiplex PCR, and TCRdb's table has in-frame clones only and misses some. The repertoire includes 120,000 to 150,000 clones, roughly 76% of them detected once, and over 10% sits in the top ten. Sample: peripheral blood. Every receptor here comes from a man at least 80 years old with acute or convalescent COVID-19.

This chain links TRBV14 with TRBJ1-1; perhaps TRBD1 as D (5 bases). Germline V gives CDR1 SGHDN, CDR2 FVKESK. The V end was cut by 4 bases, the J end by 7 bases, with 7 bases between. This CDR3 is 11 amino acids long. The CDR3 DNA follows: TGTGCCAGCAGCCGAAGGGGTGAAGCTTTCTTT. This gives the protein CASSRRGEAFF.

This chain connects TRBV4-3 to TRBJ2-1; D gene ambiguous. There are 14 residues in the CDR3. CDR1 is LGHNA and CDR2 is YSLEER in the germline V gene. V gave up 3 bases and J gave up 2 bases, with 8 bases separating them. In DNA form, the CDR3 reads TGCGCCAGCAGCCACTCTACGGCCTACAATGAGCAGTTCTTC. The encoded protein is CASSHSTAYNEQFF.

V gene TRBV28 combines with J gene TRBJ1-5; 7 bases map to TRBD1. CDR3 length: 14 amino acids. CDR1 MDHEN and CDR2 SYDVKM come from the germline V gene. With 7 bases clipped from V and 3 bases from J, the junction kept 6 bases outside the gene matches. The CDR3 bases are TGTGCCAGCACCAAAGGACAGGTCAATCAGCCCCAGCATTTT. This sequence encodes CASTKGQVNQPQHF.

This clone was counted between two and nine times. The chain links TRBV3-1 (or the pseudogene TRBV3-2) to TRBJ1-4, with a tentative D call TRBD1 (5 bases). The V and J ends lost 1 base and 8 bases respectively, with 14 bases between them. CDR3 length: 15 amino acids. CDR1 LGHDT and CDR2 YNNKEL come from the germline V gene (reference sequence). CDR3 coding DNA: TGTGCCAGCAGCCAAGGCATTTCGACAGCCGAAAAACTGTTTTTT. It specifies CASSQGISTAEKLFF.